What follows describes a single T cell receptor (beta chain). This sample is part of a study of cytomegalovirus exposure and HLA in healthy donors. Germline CDR1 MDHEN, CDR2 SYDVKM. The V gene lost 6 bases and the J gene lost 3 bases, with 12 bases spanning the gap. The CDR3 sequence is 13 residues long. The study ran its PCR with 60 Vbeta and 13 Jbeta primers. The method was immunoSEQ multiplex PCR; TCRdb's version includes in-frame clones alone and lacks a portion of them. The sample records around 140,000 clones, about 61% being singletons. This TCR was recovered from a woman in her 40s in good health and CMV-seronegative. Sequencing was carried out using PBMCs. This chain links TRBV28 with TRBJ2-7; TRBD1 is a possible D gene (5 bases). In nucleotides, the CDR3 is TGTGCCAGCAGCCTACCCGACAGCTACGAGCAGTACTTC. It translates to CASSLPDSYEQYF.